This T cell receptor beta chain was sequenced in a study of shared clonotypes between healthy human individuals. Study summary: Plates per donor: three CD4 naive, three CD4 memory, two CD8 naive, one CD8 memory.

Using immunoSEQ multiplex PCR, the repertoire was profiled, and TCRdb retains in-frame clones only, with some absent. The table shows about 870,000 clones, with about 92% occurring only once. On this clone: Its cognate antigen is unknown.

Germline V CDR1 and CDR2: SQVTM, ANQGSEA. The CDR3 has 16 residues. V lost 1 base, J lost 1 base, and 6 bases stayed unmatched. Cells designated naive CD8 were CD45RO-negative and were positively selected for CCR7, with terminally differentiated effector memory CD45RA+ cells excluded. Study results and caveats: Clonotype sharing among donors was expected to depend on sequencing depth.

Material: naive CD8+ T cells sorted from blood. The chain links TRBV29-1 to TRBJ2-1, with TRBD2 identical over 8 bases. The clonotype originates from a man aged 30-40 years in good health. CDR3 in DNA: TGCAGCGTTGAAGGTCCTAGCGGGTTGTCCTACAATGAGCAGTTCTTC. Encoded protein: CSVEGPSGLSYNEQFF.